This paragraph covers one T cell receptor (beta chain) sequence. What it binds is not known. The data were obtained in a study of breast tumors, draining lymph nodes, adjacent tissues. Germline CDR1 reads SGHTA; CDR2 reads FQGNSA. V dropped 3 bases and J dropped 0; count of bases not matched to a gene: 13. This CDR3 has 19 amino acids. TCRdb re-called the multiplex PCR reads with MiXCR, one entry per CDR3 protein. This sample carries about 200,000 distinct CDR3 sequences, less than 40% of them seen once, and the ten largest clones take 3% to 4%. Findings and caveats of the study: Tumor repertoires ranked between lymph nodes and nontumor tissue in diversity, with V and J gene preferences. Compared with basal-like, luminal-like tumors shared significantly more repertoire with nontumor tissue. Tumor T cell lymph node origin was a supported hypothesis, not proven. Most tumor T cells seemingly derive from lymph node, then expand in tumor.

The lymph nodes were axillary draining lymph nodes from breast cancer patients. The sequencing input was axillary lymph node tissue. V is TRBV7-2 and J is TRBJ2-3, with TRBD1 identical over 9 bases. The receptor's source is a female donor with breast cancer. Some clones in this sample may be carry-over from other donors' samples. CDR3 protein: CASSFYRQGGTPSTDTQYF. CDR3 coding DNA: TGTGCCAGCAGCTTCTACAGACAGGGGGGTACCCCTAGCACAGATACGCAGTATTTT.